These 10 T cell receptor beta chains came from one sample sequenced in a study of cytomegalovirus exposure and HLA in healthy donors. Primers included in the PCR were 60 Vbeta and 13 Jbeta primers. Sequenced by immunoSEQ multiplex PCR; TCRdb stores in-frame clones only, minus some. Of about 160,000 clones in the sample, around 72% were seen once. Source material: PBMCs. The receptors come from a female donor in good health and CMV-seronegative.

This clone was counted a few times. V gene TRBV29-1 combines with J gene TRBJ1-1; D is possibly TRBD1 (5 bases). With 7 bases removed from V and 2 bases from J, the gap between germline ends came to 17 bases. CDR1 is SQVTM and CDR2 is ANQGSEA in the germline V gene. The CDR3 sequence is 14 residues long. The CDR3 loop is CSGRRGRANTEAFF. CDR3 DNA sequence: TGCAGCGGCCGGCGGGGCCGGGCAAACACTGAAGCTTTCTTT. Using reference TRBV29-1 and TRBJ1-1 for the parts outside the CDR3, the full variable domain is SAVISQKPSRDICQRGTSLTIQCQVDSQVTMMFWYRQQPGQSLTLIATANQGSEATYESGFVIDKFPISRPNLTFSTLTVSNMSPEDSSIYLCSGRRGRANTEAFFGQGTRLTVV.

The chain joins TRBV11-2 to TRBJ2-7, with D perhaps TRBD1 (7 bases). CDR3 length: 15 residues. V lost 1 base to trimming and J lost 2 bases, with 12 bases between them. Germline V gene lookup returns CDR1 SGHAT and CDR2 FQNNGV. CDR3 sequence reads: CASSLGRGTAYEQYF. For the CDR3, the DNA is TGTGCCAGCAGCTTAGGACGGGGGACAGCCTACGAGCAGTACTTC.

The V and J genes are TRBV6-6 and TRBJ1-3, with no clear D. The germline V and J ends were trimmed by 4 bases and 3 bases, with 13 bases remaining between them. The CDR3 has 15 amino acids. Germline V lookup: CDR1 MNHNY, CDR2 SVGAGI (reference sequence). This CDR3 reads CASSSTRVDGNTIYF. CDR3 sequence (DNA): TGTGCCAGCAGTTCAACGAGAGTTGATGGAAACACCATATATTTT.

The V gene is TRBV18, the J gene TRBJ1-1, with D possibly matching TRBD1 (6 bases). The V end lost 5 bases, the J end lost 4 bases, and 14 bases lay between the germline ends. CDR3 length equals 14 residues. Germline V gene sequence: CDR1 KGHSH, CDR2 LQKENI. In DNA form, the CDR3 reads TGTGCCAGCTCAGACCAACAGGGATCCACTGAAGCTTTCTTT. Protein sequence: CASSDQQGSTEAFF.

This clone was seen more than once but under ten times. The CDR3 loop reads CASSYLQDYGYTF. DNA for the CDR3: TGTGCCAGCAGTTACCTACAGGACTATGGCTACACCTTC. J is TRBJ1-2 and V is TRBV6-5; a weak D match, TRBD1 (5 bases). CDR1 and CDR2 (germline): MNHEY, SVGAGI. Trimming pared 2 bases from V and 3 bases from J, leaving 7 bases between. The CDR3 runs 13 residues.

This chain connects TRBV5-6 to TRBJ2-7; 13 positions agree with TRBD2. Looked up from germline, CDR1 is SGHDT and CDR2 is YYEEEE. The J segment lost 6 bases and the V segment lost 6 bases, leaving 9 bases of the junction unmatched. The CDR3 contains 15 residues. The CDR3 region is CASTFRGTSGVEQYF. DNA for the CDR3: TGTGCCAGCACATTCCGCGGGACTAGCGGGGTCGAGCAGTACTTC.

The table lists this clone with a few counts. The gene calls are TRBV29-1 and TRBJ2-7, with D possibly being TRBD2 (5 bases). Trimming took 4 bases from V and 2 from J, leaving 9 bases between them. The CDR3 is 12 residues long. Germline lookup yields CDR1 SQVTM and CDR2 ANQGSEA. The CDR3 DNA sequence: TGCAGCGTTGTTTCCGGGACCTACGAGCAGTACTTC. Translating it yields CSVVSGTYEQYF.

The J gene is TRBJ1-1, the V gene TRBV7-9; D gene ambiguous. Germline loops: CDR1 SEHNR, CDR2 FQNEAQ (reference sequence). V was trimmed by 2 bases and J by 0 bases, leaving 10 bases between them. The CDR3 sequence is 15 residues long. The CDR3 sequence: CASSLLVAMNTEAFF. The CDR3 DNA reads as TGTGCCAGCAGCTTACTCGTCGCTATGAACACTGAAGCTTTCTTT. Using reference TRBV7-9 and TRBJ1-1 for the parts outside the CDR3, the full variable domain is DTGVSQNPRHKITKRGQNVTFRCDPISEHNRLYWYRQTLGQGPEFLTYFQNEAQLEKSRLLSDRFSAERPKGSFSTLEIQRTEQGDSAMYLCASSLLVAMNTEAFFGQGTRLTVV.

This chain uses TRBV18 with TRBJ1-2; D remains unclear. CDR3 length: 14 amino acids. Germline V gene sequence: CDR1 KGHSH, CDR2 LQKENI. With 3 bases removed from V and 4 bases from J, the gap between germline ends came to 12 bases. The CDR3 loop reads CASSPVEGTYGYTF. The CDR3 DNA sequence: TGTGCCAGCTCACCTGTCGAGGGCACCTATGGCTACACCTTC.

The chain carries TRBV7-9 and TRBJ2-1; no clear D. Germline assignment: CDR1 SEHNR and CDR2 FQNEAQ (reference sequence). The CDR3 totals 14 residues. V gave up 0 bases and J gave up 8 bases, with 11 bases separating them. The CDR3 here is CASSLALSADEQFF. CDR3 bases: TGTGCCAGCAGCTTAGCGCTCAGTGCCGATGAGCAGTTCTTC.